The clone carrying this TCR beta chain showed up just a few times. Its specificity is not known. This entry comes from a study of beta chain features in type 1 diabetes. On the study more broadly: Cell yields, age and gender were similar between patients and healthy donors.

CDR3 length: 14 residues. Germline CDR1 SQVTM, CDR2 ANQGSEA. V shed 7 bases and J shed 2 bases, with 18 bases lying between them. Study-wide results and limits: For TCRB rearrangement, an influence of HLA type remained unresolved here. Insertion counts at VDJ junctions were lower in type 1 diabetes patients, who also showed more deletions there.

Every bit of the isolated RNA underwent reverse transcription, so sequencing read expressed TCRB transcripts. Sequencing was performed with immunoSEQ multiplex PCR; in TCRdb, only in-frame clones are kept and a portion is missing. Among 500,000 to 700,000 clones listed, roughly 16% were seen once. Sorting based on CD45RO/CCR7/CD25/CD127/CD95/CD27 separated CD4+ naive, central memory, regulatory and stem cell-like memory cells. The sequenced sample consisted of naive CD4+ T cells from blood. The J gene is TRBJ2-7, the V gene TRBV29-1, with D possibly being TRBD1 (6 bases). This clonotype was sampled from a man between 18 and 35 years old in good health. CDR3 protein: CSARAVQGTYEQYF. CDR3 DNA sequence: TGCAGCGCCCGAGCCGTCCAGGGGACCTACGAGCAGTACTTC.